This T cell receptor beta chain is from a study of technical replicates of blood from several donors. Per germline, CDR1 KGHSH and CDR2 LQKENI. This CDR3 is 14 amino acids long. The V gene lost 2 bases and the J gene lost 7 bases, with 11 bases spanning the gap. Assay used: immunoSEQ multiplex PCR; TCRdb lists only in-frame clones, some missing. The sample contains around 68,000 clones, under 98% of which appear only once. The chain joins TRBV18 to TRBJ1-4; tentatively, D is TRBD1 (5 bases). This TCR derives from a human donor in good health. Sequencing input: T cells isolated from PBMCs. Here the CDR3 DNA reads TGTGCCAGCTCACCAGGGCAGGGAAGTGAAAAACTGTTTTTT. This codes for CASSPGQGSEKLFF.